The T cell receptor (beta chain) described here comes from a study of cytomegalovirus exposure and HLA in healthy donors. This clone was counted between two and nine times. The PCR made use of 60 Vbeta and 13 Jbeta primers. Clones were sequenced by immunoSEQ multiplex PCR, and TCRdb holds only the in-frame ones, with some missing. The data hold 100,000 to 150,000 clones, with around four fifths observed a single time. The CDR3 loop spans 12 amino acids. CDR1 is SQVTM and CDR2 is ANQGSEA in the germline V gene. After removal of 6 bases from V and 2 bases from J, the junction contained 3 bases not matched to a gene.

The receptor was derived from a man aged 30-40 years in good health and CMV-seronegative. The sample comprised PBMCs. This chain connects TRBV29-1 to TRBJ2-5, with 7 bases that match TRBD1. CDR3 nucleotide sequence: TGCAGCGTGGGACAGAGACAAGAGACCCAGTACTTC. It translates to CSVGQRQETQYF.